Below, 21 T cell receptor beta chains from the same sample are listed, as sequenced in a study of blood T cell repertoires in COVID-19. Repertoires were generated with immunoSEQ multiplex PCR, while TCRdb's copy carries only in-frame clones and drops some. The table lists approximately 160,000 clones, roughly four fifths of them singletons, with under 8.5% in the top ten. The specimen was peripheral blood. These receptors all stem from a man between 40 and 49 years old who had recovered from COVID-19.

The chain joins TRBV6-6 to TRBJ1-2; TRBD1 aligns across 7 bases. Germline loops: CDR1 MNHNY, CDR2 SVGAGI (reference sequence). V gave up 6 bases and J gave up 2 bases; unmatched junction bases: 15. CDR3 length: 17 amino acids. The CDR3 nucleotides are TGTGCCAGCAGACGACAGGGAACAAGTAGGAGAAACTATGGCTACACCTTC. Protein: CASRRQGTSRRNYGYTF.

The chain carries TRBV19 and TRBJ2-1; 8 nucleotides align to TRBD1. Germline CDR1 reads LNHDA; CDR2 reads SQIVND (reference sequence). V trimming: 7 bases; J trimming: 4 bases; junction bases outside the gene matches: 9. This CDR3 has 15 amino acids. CDR3 in DNA: TGTGCCAGTACCGTAGACCGGGACAGGTACAATGAGCAGTTCTTC. This gives the protein CASTVDRDRYNEQFF.

In DNA form, the CDR3 reads TGCGCCAGCAGCCACACCGGACGGGGATACGAGCAGTACTTC. Translation: CASSHTGRGYEQYF. The chain couples TRBV4-1 to TRBJ2-7, with D tentatively TRBD2 (5 bases). The CDR3 has 14 residues. Looked up from germline, CDR1 is MGHRA and CDR2 is YSYEKL. V lost 3 bases to trimming and J lost 4 bases, with 13 bases between them.

The chain joins TRBV4-3 to TRBJ2-7; 8 bases match TRBD1. CDR1 and CDR2 (germline): LGHNA, YSLEER. The length of the CDR3 is 14 residues. The ends lost 6 bases at V and 6 bases at J; junction bases unmatched: 10. CDR3 DNA sequence: TGCGCCAGCAGTCGTAGGACAGGGTCATCCGAGCAGTACTTC. Translating gives CASSRRTGSSEQYF.

The rearrangement joins TRBV6-5 to TRBJ2-3, with 7 bases lining up with TRBD2. Germline lookup yields CDR1 MNHEY and CDR2 SVGAGI. CDR3 length: 15 residues. The V segment lost 0 bases and the J segment 6 bases; nucleotides outside the gene matches: 6. CDR3 region: CASSYSWGGSDTQYF. The CDR3, as DNA: TGTGCCAGCAGTTACTCTTGGGGAGGGTCGGATACGCAGTATTTT.

The rearrangement joins TRBV20-1 to TRBJ1-1, with D possibly matching TRBD1 (6 bases). The length of the CDR3 is 11 residues. Germline V CDR1 and CDR2: DFQATT, SNEGSKA (reference sequence). The CDR3 nucleotides read TGCAGATTACAGGGTGCAACTGAAGCTTTCTTT. Its protein product is CRLQGATEAFF.

The CDR3 DNA sequence: TGTGCCAGCAATTACCAGGGTGTTTACGAGCAGTACTTC. The encoded protein is CASNYQGVYEQYF. The chain employs TRBV28 and TRBJ2-7, with a weak D call TRBD1 (5 bases). The V end was cut by 7 bases, the J end by 4 bases, with 14 bases between. The CDR3 is 13 residues long. Germline V gene data show CDR1 as MDHEN and CDR2 as SYDVKM.

The chain recombines TRBV27 with TRBJ2-3; TRBD2 aligns across 8 bases. The CDR3 length is 15 residues. Germline loops: CDR1 MNHEY, CDR2 SMNVEV (reference sequence). Trimming took 6 bases from V and 3 from J; bases not matched to a gene: 8. CDR3 region: CASRLSGSGTDTQYF. The CDR3 DNA is TGTGCCAGCAGACTCAGCGGGAGTGGGACAGATACGCAGTATTTT.

The CDR3 DNA sequence: TGTGCCAGCTCACCACGGCAGGGGGCGCAGACCGGGGAGCTGTTTTTT. Translating gives CASSPRQGAQTGELFF. The V call is TRBV18, the J call TRBJ2-2, with 8 bases that match TRBD1. The CDR3 has 16 residues. Germline loops: CDR1 KGHSH, CDR2 LQKENI. The trim removed 1 base at V and 5 bases at J, leaving 6 bases unmatched.

The chain carries TRBV7-8 and TRBJ2-1; D is uncertain. The CDR3 runs 15 residues. From germline, CDR1 is SGHVS and CDR2 FQNEAQ. Trimming took 3 bases from V and 7 from J, leaving 16 bases between them. CDR3 coding DNA: TGTGCCAGCAGCTTCGTGGAGATACTGCTAAATGAGCAGTTCTTC. Translated: CASSFVEILLNEQFF.

The chain couples TRBV7-2 to TRBJ1-4; no firm D call. This CDR3 comprises 15 residues. Germline assignment: CDR1 SGHTA and CDR2 FQGNSA. The V gene lost 5 bases and the J gene lost 0 bases, with 10 bases spanning the gap. The CDR3 region has the DNA TGTGCCAGCAGCATGACCGGGACAACTAATGAAAAACTGTTTTTT. As protein: CASSMTGTTNEKLFF.

This clone was seen a few times. The chain couples TRBV4-3 to TRBJ2-3, with TRBD2 identical over 8 bases. The length of the CDR3 is 16 residues. Germline V gene lookup returns CDR1 LGHNA and CDR2 YSLEER. V gave up 4 bases and J gave up 6 bases; unmatched junction bases: 12. In DNA form, the CDR3 reads TGCGCCAGCAGCCCGGTGTCCGTAGCGGGGAGGGATACGCAGTATTTT. Amino acid sequence: CASSPVSVAGRDTQYF.

The chain carries TRBV9 and TRBJ1-4; D might be TRBD1 (5 bases). The CDR3 contains 14 residues. CDR1 is SGDLS and CDR2 is YYNGEE in the germline V gene. The V end lost 3 bases, the J end lost 6 bases, and 12 bases lay between the germline ends. The CDR3 sequence: CASSAPGIDEKLFF. The CDR3 DNA reads TGTGCCAGCAGCGCCCCAGGGATTGATGAAAAACTGTTTTTT.

V usage is TRBV5-1 and J usage is TRBJ2-2; perhaps TRBD2 as D (6 bases). Germline V gives CDR1 SGHRS, CDR2 YFSETQ. Trimming cost V 10 bases and J 0 bases, with 13 bases left between them. The CDR3 runs to 14 residues. The chain's CDR3 is CACSGTSNTGELFF. The CDR3, as DNA: TGCGCCTGCTCCGGGACTTCGAACACCGGGGAGCTGTTTTTT.

This rearrangement joins TRBV5-1 to TRBJ2-1, with TRBD2 matching over 8 bases. Germline CDR1 and CDR2: SGHRS and YFSETQ. With V trimmed by 7 bases and J by 6 bases, 12 bases remained unmatched. This CDR3 has 15 amino acids. The CDR3 sequence is CASSPSGRVVNEQFF. The CDR3 DNA reads TGCGCCAGCTCCCCGTCCGGGAGGGTAGTCAATGAGCAGTTCTTC.

The chain uses TRBV27 and TRBJ2-1; D may be TRBD1 (6 bases). Germline values: CDR1 MNHEY, CDR2 SMNVEV (reference sequence). Trimming removed 10 bases at V and 6 bases at J, with 10 bases between. The CDR3 is 11 residues long. The CDR3 coding sequence is TGTGCCATCTCCAGGGGCAATGAGCAGTTCTTC. Protein product: CAISRGNEQFF.

The rearrangement joins TRBV9 to TRBJ2-7, with 11 bases aligning to TRBD2. V shed 4 bases and J 6 bases; nucleotides not matched to a gene: 9. The CDR3 has 15 residues. Germline CDR1 is SGDLS and CDR2 is YYNGEE. The CDR3, as DNA: TGTGCCAGCAGCATCACTAGCGGGAGTTCCAGCGAGCAGTACTTC. Amino acid sequence: CASSITSGSSSEQYF.

In this sample, this clone turned up a few times. The gene calls are TRBV2 and TRBJ2-6; the match to TRBD2 covers 7 bases. The CDR3 totals 17 residues. CDR1 SNHLY and CDR2 FYNNEI come from the germline V gene. The J segment lost 0 bases and the V segment lost 6 bases, leaving 8 bases of the junction unmatched. The CDR3, as DNA: TGTGCCAGCAGAAGGGACGGGGACTACTCTGGGGCCAACGTCCTGACTTTC. It translates to CASRRDGDYSGANVLTF.

The rearrangement uses TRBV4-3 and TRBJ2-7, with a tentative D call TRBD2 (5 bases). Germline V gene sequence: CDR1 LGHNA, CDR2 YSLEER. This CDR3 is 13 amino acids long. V lost 0 bases to trimming and J lost 5 bases, with 8 bases between them. CDR3 coding DNA: TGCGCCAGCAGCCAAGATGGAGGTGACGAGCAGTACTTC. It encodes CASSQDGGDEQYF.

Concerning this clone: This sample also contains other DNA sequences that code for the same CDR3. The chain carries TRBV19 and TRBJ1-6; the D is unclear. Trimming left V 11 bases short and J 7 bases short, with 9 bases between. The CDR3 has 11 residues. Germline V lookup: CDR1 LNHDA, CDR2 SQIVND (reference sequence). The CDR3 protein is CASSGNSPLHF. The CDR3 DNA follows: TGTGCCTCGTCAGGCAATTCACCCCTCCACTTT.

This clone came up many times. The rearrangement uses TRBV2 and TRBJ1-1; D ambiguous. This CDR3 spans 15 amino acids. V shed 2 bases and J shed 4 bases, with 14 bases lying between them. Germline V gene lookup returns CDR1 SNHLY and CDR2 FYNNEI. The CDR3 sequence is CASSELFGEITEAFF. DNA for the CDR3: TGTGCCAGCAGTGAATTGTTCGGGGAAATCACTGAAGCTTTCTTT.